The source of this TCR beta chain is a study of CD8 T cells in ankylosing spondylitis. TCRdb re-analysed the 5' RACE reads in MiXCR, keeping a single row per CDR3 protein. The sample carries 250,000 to 400,000 distinct CDR3 sequences, around a tenth recorded once. This clonotype occurred many times. The sequenced sample was blood, either unsorted or a sorted T cell fraction (not recorded which). The sequence came from a female donor with ankylosing spondylitis or in good health (not recorded which).

The CDR3: CSARGGRERENSYEQYF. CDR3 sequence (DNA): TGCAGTGCTAGAGGCGGGAGAGAGCGGGAGAACTCCTACGAGCAGTACTTC. This sequence joins TRBV20-1 and TRBJ2-7; TRBD2 matches at 8 bases. Trimming took 1 base from V and 0 from J; bases not matched to a gene: 11. CDR1 is DFQATT and CDR2 is SNEGSKA in the germline V gene (reference sequence). This CDR3 spans 17 amino acids.